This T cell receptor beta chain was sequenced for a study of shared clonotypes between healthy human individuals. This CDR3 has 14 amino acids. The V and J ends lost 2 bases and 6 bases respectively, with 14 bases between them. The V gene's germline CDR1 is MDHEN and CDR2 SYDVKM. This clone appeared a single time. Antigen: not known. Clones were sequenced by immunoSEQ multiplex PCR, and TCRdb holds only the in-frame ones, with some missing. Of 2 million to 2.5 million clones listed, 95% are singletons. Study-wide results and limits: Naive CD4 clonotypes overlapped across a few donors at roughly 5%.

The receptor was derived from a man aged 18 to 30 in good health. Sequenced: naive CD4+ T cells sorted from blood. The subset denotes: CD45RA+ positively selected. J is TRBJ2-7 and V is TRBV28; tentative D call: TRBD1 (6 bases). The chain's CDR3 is CASSLTGMLGEQYF. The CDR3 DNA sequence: TGTGCCAGCAGTTTAACAGGGATGCTAGGCGAGCAGTACTTC.